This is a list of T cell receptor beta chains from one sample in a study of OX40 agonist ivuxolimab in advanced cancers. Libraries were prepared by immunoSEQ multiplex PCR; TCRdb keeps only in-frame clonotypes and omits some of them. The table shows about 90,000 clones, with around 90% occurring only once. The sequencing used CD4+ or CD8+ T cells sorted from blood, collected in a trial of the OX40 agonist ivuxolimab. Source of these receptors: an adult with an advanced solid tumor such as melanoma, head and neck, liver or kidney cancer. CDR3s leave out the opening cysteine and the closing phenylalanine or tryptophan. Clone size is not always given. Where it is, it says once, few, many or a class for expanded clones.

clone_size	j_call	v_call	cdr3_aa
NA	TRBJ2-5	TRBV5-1	ASSLAQGETQY
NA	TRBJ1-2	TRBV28	ASRPGQSNYGYT
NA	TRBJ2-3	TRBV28	ASTDGSRYADTQY
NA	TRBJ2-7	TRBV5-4	ASSLDRYSTNEQY
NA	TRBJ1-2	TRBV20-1	SVQRGYGYT
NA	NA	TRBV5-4	ASSFLGQGYEQY
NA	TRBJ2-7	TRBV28	ASSSSGTGSNEQY
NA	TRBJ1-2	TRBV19	ASRAGGVPPQAGYT
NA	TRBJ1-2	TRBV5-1	ASSWGQGDNYGYT
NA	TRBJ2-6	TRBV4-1	ASSQAQRPSGANVLT
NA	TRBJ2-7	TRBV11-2	ASSPKTRTAFEQY
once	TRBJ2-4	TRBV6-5	ASSLIDPRENIQY
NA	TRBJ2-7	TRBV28	ASNSGDNRSYEQY
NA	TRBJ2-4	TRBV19	ASSGLAATKNIQY
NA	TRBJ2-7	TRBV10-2	ASSIYYEQY
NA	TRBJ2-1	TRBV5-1	ASSLSLAGGPSEQF
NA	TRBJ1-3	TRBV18	ASSPSSGNTIY
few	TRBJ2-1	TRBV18	ASSRRRGDNEQF
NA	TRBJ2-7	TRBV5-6	ASSLYRARYEQY
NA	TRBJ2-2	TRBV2	ASSEALLAGAHTGELF
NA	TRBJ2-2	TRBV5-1	ASRIPNTGELF
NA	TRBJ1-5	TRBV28	ARDRDRPINQPQH
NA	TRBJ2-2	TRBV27	ASSLFQGWAGELF
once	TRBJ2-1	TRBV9	ASSVTGTSVYNEQF
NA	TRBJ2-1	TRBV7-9	ASSLAGLAGGPDEQF
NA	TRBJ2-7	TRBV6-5	ASSRGQGGEQY
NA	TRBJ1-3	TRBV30	AWSVPGSSGNTIY
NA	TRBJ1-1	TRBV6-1	ASSDRGDTEAF
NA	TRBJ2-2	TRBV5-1	ASSLAGANTGELF
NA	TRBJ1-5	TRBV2	ASQEIYSNQPQH
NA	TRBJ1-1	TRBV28	ASSTLLPNTEAF
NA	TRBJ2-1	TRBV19	ASSITGHYNEQF
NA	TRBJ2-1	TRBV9	ASSVAGGDTNEQF
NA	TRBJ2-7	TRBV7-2	ASRQGLAITYEQY
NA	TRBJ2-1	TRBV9	ASSVELWGGSVNEQF
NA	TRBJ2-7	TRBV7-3	ASSLGTTYEQY
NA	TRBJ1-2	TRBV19	ASSINPRVMNYGYT
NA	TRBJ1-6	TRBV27	ASSLTLTGRSSPLH
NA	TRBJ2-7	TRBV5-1	ASSWQGGTSSYEQY
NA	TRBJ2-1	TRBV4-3	ASSQGPLNRPVNNEQF
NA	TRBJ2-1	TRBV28	ASSPSGSYEQF
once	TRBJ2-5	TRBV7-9	ASSPGTGGVTQY
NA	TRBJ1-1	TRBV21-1	ASSPRDRGKSEAF
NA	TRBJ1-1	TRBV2	ASSEALRGARNTEAF
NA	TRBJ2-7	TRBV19	ASSRTGGTYEQY
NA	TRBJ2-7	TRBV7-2	ASSFGGTFYEQY
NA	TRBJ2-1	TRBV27	ASSSLGYNEQF